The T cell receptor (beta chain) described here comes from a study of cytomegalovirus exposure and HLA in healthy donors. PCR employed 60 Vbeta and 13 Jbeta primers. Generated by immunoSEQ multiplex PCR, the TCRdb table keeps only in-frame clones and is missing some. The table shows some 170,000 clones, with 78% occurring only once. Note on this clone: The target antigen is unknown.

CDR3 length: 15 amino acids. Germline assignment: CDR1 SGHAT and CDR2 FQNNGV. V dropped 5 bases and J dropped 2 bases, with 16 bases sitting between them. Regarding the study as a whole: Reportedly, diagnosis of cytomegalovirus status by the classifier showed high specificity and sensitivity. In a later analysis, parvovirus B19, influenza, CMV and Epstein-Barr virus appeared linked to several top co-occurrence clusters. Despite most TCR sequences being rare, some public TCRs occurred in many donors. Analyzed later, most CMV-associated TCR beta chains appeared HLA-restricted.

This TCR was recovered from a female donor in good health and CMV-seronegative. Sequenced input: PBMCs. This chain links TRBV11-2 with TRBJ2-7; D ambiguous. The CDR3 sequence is CASSPPRGFAYEQYF. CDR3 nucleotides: TGTGCCAGCAGCCCCCCCCGCGGCTTCGCCTACGAGCAGTACTTC.